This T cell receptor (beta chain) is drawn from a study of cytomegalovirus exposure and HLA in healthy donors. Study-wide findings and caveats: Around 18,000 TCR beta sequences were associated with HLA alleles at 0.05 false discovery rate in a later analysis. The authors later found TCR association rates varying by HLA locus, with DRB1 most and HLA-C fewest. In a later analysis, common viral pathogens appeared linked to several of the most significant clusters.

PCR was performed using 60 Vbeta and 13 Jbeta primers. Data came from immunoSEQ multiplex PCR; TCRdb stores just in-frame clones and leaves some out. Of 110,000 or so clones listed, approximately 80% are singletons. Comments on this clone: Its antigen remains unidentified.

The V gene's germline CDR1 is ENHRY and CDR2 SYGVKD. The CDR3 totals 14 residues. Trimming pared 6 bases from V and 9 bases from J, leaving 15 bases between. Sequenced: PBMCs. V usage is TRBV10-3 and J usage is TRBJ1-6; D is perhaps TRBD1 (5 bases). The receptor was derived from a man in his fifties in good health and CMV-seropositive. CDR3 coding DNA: TGTGCCATCAGCCCGGGGGTTTCTAGTTCACCCCTCCACTTT. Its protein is CAISPGVSSSPLHF.